The clone carrying this T cell receptor (beta chain) was detected ten times or more. These data originate in a study of regulatory T cells in long-lasting Graves disease. To make TCR beta libraries, researchers used iRepertoire HTBI primers and Arm-PCR of CDR3 regions. Each CDR3 protein gets one entry after TCRdb re-called the multiplex PCR reads with MiXCR. The repertoire includes 560,000 or so distinct CDR3 sequences, about 16% of them detected once, and around 12% sits in the top ten. V was shortened by 5 bases and J by 6 bases, with 17 bases between the two germline ends. Per germline, CDR1 SEHNR and CDR2 FQNEAQ (reference sequence). The CDR3 has 14 amino acids. Time point noted: newly diagnosed GD, antithyroid drugs for less than 3 months. Making the TCR library involved RNA that had been extracted from PBMCs. These sequences were also reported in another study, on T cells in Graves' hyperthyroidism and ophthalmopathy. That report adds: Diagnostic assessment was based on clinical symptoms, serum thyroxine and TRAb, thyroid ultrasound and orbital computed tomography.

This chain joins TRBV7-9 and TRBJ2-7, with a possible D match to TRBD2 (5 bases). The TCR was taken from a man aged 18 to 30 with Graves disease. This specimen consisted of peripheral blood mononuclear cells (PBMCs), obtained at new diagnosis, from a patient treated with antithyroid drugs. CDR3 region: CASSQTEALIEQYF. The CDR3 region has the DNA TGTGCCAGCAGCCAAACGGAGGCCCTCATCGAGCAGTACTTC.